One and the same sample provided the 19 T cell receptor beta chains below, sequenced in a study of spatial heterogeneity in lung cancer. TCRdb independently ran MiXCR on the 5' RACE reads; one entry per CDR3 protein. Counted here are about 19,000 distinct CDR3 sequences, roughly 10% occurring once; the ten biggest clones make up about 38%. Time point of the sample: blood at routine non-recurrence follow-up after resection. Sequencing was performed on PBMCs, taken at follow-up. All receptors derive from a female donor with early-stage non-small cell lung cancer.

This clonotype was observed many times. The V and J genes are TRBV29-1 and TRBJ2-3; 8 bases are shared with TRBD1. Germline values: CDR1 SQVTM, CDR2 ANQGSEA. The CDR3 loop spans 15 amino acids. V gave up 8 bases and J gave up 2 bases; unmatched junction bases: 12. CDR3 loop: CSLNGQGGPTDTQYF. The CDR3 DNA reads as TGCAGCCTAAACGGACAGGGAGGACCCACAGATACGCAGTATTTT.

This clonotype was counted ten times or more. The chain employs TRBV6-2 or TRBV6-3 and TRBJ1-5, with no clear D. Germline values: CDR1 MNHEY, CDR2 SVGEGT. The CDR3 is made up of 14 amino acids. V lost 6 bases and J lost 4, with 13 bases in between. DNA for the CDR3: TGTGCCAGCAGACGCATGGGTGGAAATCAGCCCCAGCATTTT. It is translated as CASRRMGGNQPQHF.

In this sample, this clonotype turned up many times. The CDR3 is CASSTRDPHTGELFF. The CDR3 DNA reads as TGCGCCAGCAGCACCCGGGACCCTCACACCGGGGAGCTGTTTTTT. The chain carries TRBV5-1 and TRBJ2-2; D assignment may be TRBD1 or TRBD2 (5 bases each). V lost 4 bases and J 3 bases, leaving 13 bases between the germline ends. The CDR3 runs 15 residues. CDR1 and CDR2 (germline): SGHRS, YFSETQ.

This clonotype has a count of ten or more. J is TRBJ1-5 and V is TRBV12-3 or TRBV12-4; possibly TRBD1 for D (6 bases). The CDR3 spans 14 residues. Trimming removed 6 bases at V and 4 bases at J, with 13 bases between. The CDR3 DNA reads as TGTGCCAGCAGCCTAACAGGGATTAATCAGCCCCAGCATTTT. Protein product: CASSLTGINQPQHF.

The CDR3 DNA follows: TGTGCCAGCAGCTTAGGATACCGGGACAGGGGCACCTACGAGCAGTACTTC. Protein sequence: CASSLGYRDRGTYEQYF. The J gene is TRBJ2-7, the V gene TRBV7-9; TRBD1 matches 10 bases. J gave up 2 bases and V 1 base, and 8 bases lay outside the gene matches. The CDR3 is made up of 17 amino acids. Germline loops: CDR1 SEHNR, CDR2 FQNEAQ (reference sequence).

This clonotype was observed at least ten times. The chain has TRBV7-2 and TRBJ1-4; possible D gene TRBD1, 5 bases. The CDR3 runs to 15 residues. Trimming removed 5 bases at V and 8 bases at J, with 18 bases between. Germline CDR1 reads SGHTA; CDR2 reads FQGNSA. The CDR3 sequence is CASSPQSRDREKLFF. The DNA of the CDR3 is TGTGCCAGCAGCCCACAGTCCAGGGATCGCGAAAAACTGTTTTTT.

This clonotype was counted ten times or more. The V call is TRBV12-5, the J call TRBJ2-1, with D perhaps matching TRBD2 (5 bases). This CDR3 contains 15 residues. CDR1 is LGHNT and CDR2 is FRNRAP in the germline V gene. Trimming took off 1 base at V and 0 bases at J, with 7 bases between the two ends. The DNA of the CDR3 is TGTGCTAGTGGTTTGGCTGGGAGCTCCTACAATGAGCAGTTCTTC. Residues: CASGLAGSSYNEQFF.

This clonotype was counted a few times. This rearrangement joins TRBV29-1 to TRBJ2-7, with TRBD2 identical over 9 bases. The germline gives CDR1 SQVTM, CDR2 ANQGSEA. The CDR3 has 13 residues. V was pared by 5 bases and J by 2 bases, with 4 bases of the junction left unmatched. The CDR3: CSVQPSGAYEQYF. In DNA form, the CDR3 reads TGCAGCGTTCAACCTAGCGGGGCCTACGAGCAGTACTTC.

This clonotype was observed many times. Here the CDR3 DNA reads TGTGCCAGCAGACTAGACCGGGGATCGCGGCCAAATACGCAGTATTTT. Amino acid sequence: CASRLDRGSRPNTQYF. This chain connects TRBV11-2 to TRBJ2-3; D possibly corresponds to TRBD2 (5 bases). The germline V gene encodes CDR1 SGHAT and CDR2 FQNNGV. Trimming removed 6 bases at V and 7 bases at J, with 23 bases between. CDR3 length equals 16 residues. Full variable domain (remainder filled in from reference TRBV11-2 and TRBJ2-3): EAGVAQSPRYKIIEKRQSVAFWCNPISGHATLYWYQQILGQGPKLLIQFQNNGVVDDSQLPKDRFSAERLKGVDSTLKIQPAKLEDSAVYLCASRLDRGSRPNTQYFGPGTRLTVL.

This clonotype occurred many times. This chain links TRBV7-9 with TRBJ1-1; 7 nucleotides match TRBD1. The CDR3 loop spans 13 amino acids. Germline assignment: CDR1 SEHNR and CDR2 FQNEAQ (reference sequence). The ends lost 6 bases at V and 4 bases at J; junction bases unmatched: 5. The CDR3 DNA follows: TGTGCCAGCAGTCAATCAGGGGGCACTGAAGCTTTCTTT. Its protein product is CASSQSGGTEAFF.

The sample holds many counts of this clonotype. V usage is TRBV2 and J usage is TRBJ2-2; D is ambiguous. Trimming took off 7 bases at V and 1 base at J, with 13 bases between the two ends. Germline loops: CDR1 SNHLY, CDR2 FYNNEI. There are 15 residues in the CDR3. Here the CDR3 reads CASNKGEMNTGELFF. Written as DNA, the CDR3 is TGTGCCAGCAACAAGGGCGAAATGAACACCGGGGAGCTGTTTTTT.

The table lists this clonotype with a few counts. J is TRBJ1-1 and V is TRBV29-1, with D perhaps matching TRBD1 (5 bases). Germline CDR1 is SQVTM and CDR2 is ANQGSEA. V was trimmed by 5 bases and J by 0 bases, leaving 7 bases between them. The CDR3 runs 12 residues. The CDR3 here is CSVRQLNTEAFF. For the CDR3, the DNA is TGCAGCGTTCGACAGCTGAACACTGAAGCTTTCTTT.

This clonotype has at least ten counts. The V and J genes are TRBV7-8 and TRBJ2-4; possible D gene TRBD1, 6 bases. CDR1 is SGHVS and CDR2 is FQNEAQ in the germline V gene. V lost 3 bases and J lost 5, with 11 bases in between. CDR3 length: 14 amino acids. The CDR3 region has the DNA TGTGCCAGCAGCTTGAGGTCAGGGGAAAACATTCAGTACTTC. Residues: CASSLRSGENIQYF.

This clonotype was detected only a few times. The J gene is TRBJ2-1, the V gene TRBV14, with 12 bases lining up with TRBD1. The trim removed 3 bases at V and 4 bases at J, leaving 1 base unmatched. CDR1 is SGHDN and CDR2 is FVKESK in the germline V gene. This CDR3 region has 15 residues. The CDR3 here is CASSQGQGAYNEQFF. CDR3 DNA sequence: TGTGCCAGCAGCCAGGGACAGGGGGCATACAATGAGCAGTTCTTC.

The gene calls are TRBV12-3 or TRBV12-4 and TRBJ2-3; D remains ambiguous. The CDR3 runs 15 residues. Trimming took off 2 bases at V and 5 bases at J, with 14 bases between the two ends. The CDR3 loop reads CASSLSLLAGDTQYF. Here the CDR3 DNA reads TGTGCCAGCAGTTTATCCCTCCTCGCCGGAGATACGCAGTATTTT.

This clonotype was counted ten times or more. The chain recombines TRBV6-5 with TRBJ1-5; D is unclear. The CDR3 spans 11 residues. Germline CDR1 and CDR2: MNHEY and SVGAGI. Trimming shortened V by 5 bases and J by 7 bases, and 6 bases separated the two germline ends. The chain's CDR3 is CASSPRQPQHF. As DNA, the CDR3 is TGTGCCAGCAGTCCGAGACAGCCCCAGCATTTT.

A note on this clonotype: It may be a read error: a sequence one base away is much more abundant. This chain joins TRBV27 and TRBJ2-7, with a possible D match to TRBD2 (7 bases). Germline-derived CDR1 and CDR2 are MNHEY and SMNVEV (reference sequence). Between the trimmed V and J ends, which lost 6 bases and 9 bases, there was a span of 15 bases. CDR3 length equals 12 residues. The chain's CDR3 is CASRLMGGRQYF. As DNA, the CDR3 is TGTGCCAGCAGGCTTATGGGGGGGCGGCAGTACTTC.

This clonotype was observed at least ten times. The gene calls are TRBV27 and TRBJ1-2; D perhaps matches TRBD1 (5 bases). Germline V gene data show CDR1 as MNHEY and CDR2 as SMNVEV (reference sequence). The V gene lost 8 bases and the J gene lost 7 bases, with 14 bases spanning the gap. The CDR3 sequence is 12 residues long. CDR3 DNA sequence: TGTGCCAGCCAATCCGGGACGAGTGGCTACACCTTC. This translates into CASQSGTSGYTF.

This clonotype qualifies as medium-sized. V and J are TRBV29-1 and TRBJ1-2; 8 bases are a match to TRBD1. Germline CDR1 SQVTM, CDR2 ANQGSEA. This CDR3 comprises 12 residues. Trimming cost V 2 bases and J 8 bases; bases outside gene matches: 4. This CDR3 is CSVERTGLGYTF. CDR3 in DNA: TGCAGCGTTGAAAGGACAGGGTTAGGCTACACCTTC.